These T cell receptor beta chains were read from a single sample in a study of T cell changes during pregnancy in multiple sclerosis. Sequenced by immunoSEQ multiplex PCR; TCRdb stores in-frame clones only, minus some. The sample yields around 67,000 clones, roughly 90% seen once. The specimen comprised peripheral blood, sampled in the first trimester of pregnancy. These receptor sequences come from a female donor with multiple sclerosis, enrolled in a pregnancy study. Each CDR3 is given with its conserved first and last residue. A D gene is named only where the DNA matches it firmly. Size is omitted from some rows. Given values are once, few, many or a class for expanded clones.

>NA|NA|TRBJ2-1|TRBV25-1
TGTGCCAGCAGTGAAAGGGGCCCGCCCTACAATGAGCAGTTCTTC
CASSERGPPYNEQFF
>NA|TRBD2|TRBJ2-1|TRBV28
TGTGCCAGCGGACTAGCGGGTCTGGAGCAGTTCTTC
CASGLAGLEQFF
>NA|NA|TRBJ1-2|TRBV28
TGTGCCAGCAGAACATCCGGAGGGGGGGCGCGGGAGTATGGCTACACCTTC
CASRTSGGGAREYGYTF
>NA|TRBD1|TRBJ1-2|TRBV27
TGTGCCAGCAGTCCAGGGACAGGGATCTATGGCTACACCTTC
CASSPGTGIYGYTF
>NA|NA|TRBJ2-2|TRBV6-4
TGTGCCAGCAGTGACTCGAGGACCGGGGAGCTGTTTTTT
CASSDSRTGELFF
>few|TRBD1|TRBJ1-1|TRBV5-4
TGTGCCAGCAGCTCGGGACAGGGATGGACTGAAGCTTTCTTT
CASSSGQGWTEAFF
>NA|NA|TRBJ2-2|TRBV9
TGTGCCAGCAGCGTAGTAGCGGACCGAGGGACCGGGGAGCTGTTTTTT
CASSVVADRGTGELFF
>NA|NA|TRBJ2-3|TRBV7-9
TGTGCCAGCAACCGCAGCGGGCCCGGTTTTGATACGCAGTATTTT
CASNRSGPGFDTQYF
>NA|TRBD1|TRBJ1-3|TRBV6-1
TGTGCCAGTAAGCGACAGGGTACGGGAAACACCATATATTTT
CASKRQGTGNTIYF
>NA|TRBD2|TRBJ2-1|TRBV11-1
TGTGCCAGCAGACGACTAGCGGGAGACCATGAGCAGTTCTTC
CASRRLAGDHEQFF
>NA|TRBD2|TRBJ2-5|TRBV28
TGTGCCAGCAGTTCCCAACTGGGCGGGAGCGGGGAGACCCAGTACTTC
CASSSQLGGSGETQYF
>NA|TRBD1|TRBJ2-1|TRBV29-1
TGCAGCGCCCTGCCGGGACAGAGGATGAATGAGCAGTTCTTC
CSALPGQRMNEQFF
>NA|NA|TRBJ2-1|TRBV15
TGTGCCACCAGCAGAGGGTCCGTAGCGGTAGTCTACAATGAGCAGTTCTTC
CATSRGSVAVVYNEQFF
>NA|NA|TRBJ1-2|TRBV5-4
TGTGCCAGCAGCTTGGAAAGAGGACAGTACCTAGCTAACTATGGCTACACCTTC
CASSLERGQYLANYGYTF
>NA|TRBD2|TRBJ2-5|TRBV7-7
TGTGCTAGCAGCTTGACGGGAGGGCCACGGGAGACCCAGTACTTC
CASSLTGGPRETQYF
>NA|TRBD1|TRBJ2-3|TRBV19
TGTGCCAGTAGTATGGGACAGGGATTCACAGATACGCAGTATTTT
CASSMGQGFTDTQYF
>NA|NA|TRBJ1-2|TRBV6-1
TGTGCCAGCAGTGAATCTTACTATGGCTACACCTTC
CASSESYYGYTF
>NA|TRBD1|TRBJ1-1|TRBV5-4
TGTGCCAGCAGCCCACAGGGGGCGCGACGGGCTTTCTTT
CASSPQGARRAFF
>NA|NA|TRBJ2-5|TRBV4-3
TGCGCCAGCAGCCAAGGAAGCCCCGAGACCCAGTACTTC
CASSQGSPETQYF
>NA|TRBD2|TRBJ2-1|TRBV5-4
TGTGCCAGCAGCTCGCATCTAGCGGGAGGCTCCTACAATGAGCAGTTCTTC
CASSSHLAGGSYNEQFF
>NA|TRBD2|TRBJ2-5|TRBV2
TGTGCCAGCAGTGACGGCGGGAGGACCCAAGAGACCCAGTACTTC
CASSDGGRTQETQYF
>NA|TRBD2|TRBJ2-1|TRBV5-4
TGTGCCAGCAGCTTGGGGACCCCTAGCGGGAGAGGTAACCTCGAGCAGTTCTTC
CASSLGTPSGRGNLEQFF
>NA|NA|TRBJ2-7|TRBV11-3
TGTGCCAGCAGCTCCCGGGACAATTCCTACGAGCAGTACTTC
CASSSRDNSYEQYF
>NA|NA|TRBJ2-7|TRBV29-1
TGCAGCGTTTATCCGGGATACCTTGACGAGCAGTACTTC
CSVYPGYLDEQYF
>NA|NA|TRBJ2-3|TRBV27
TGTGCCAGCAGTTGGAGCGGCGCAGATACGCAGTATTTT
CASSWSGADTQYF
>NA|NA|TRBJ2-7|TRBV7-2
TGTGCCAGCAGCTTAGTAGCCGAGCAGTACTTC
CASSLVAEQYF
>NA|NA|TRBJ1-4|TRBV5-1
TGCGCCAGCAGGCAGGGCCAAGCTAATGAAAAACTGTTTTTT
CASRQGQANEKLFF
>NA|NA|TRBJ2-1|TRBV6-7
TGTGCCAGCAGTCGTGACTGTGACAATGAGCAGTTCTTC
CASSRDCDNEQFF
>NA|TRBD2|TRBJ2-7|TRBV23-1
TGCGCCAAACTAGCGGGGCCCTACGAGCAGTACTTC
CAKLAGPYEQYF
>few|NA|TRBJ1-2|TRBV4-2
TGTGCCAGCAGCCAAGATCAGGATGGCTACACCTTC
CASSQDQDGYTF
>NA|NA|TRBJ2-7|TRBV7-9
TGTGCCAGCAGCTTATTCGGGAGCTACGAGCAGTACTTC
CASSLFGSYEQYF
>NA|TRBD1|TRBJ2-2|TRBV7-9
TGTGCCAGCAGCCCTGACAGGGGGATGGGGACCGGGGAGCTGTTTTTT
CASSPDRGMGTGELFF
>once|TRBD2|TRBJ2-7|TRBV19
TGTGCCAGTAGTGCACTAGCGGGAGTCGAGCAGTACTTC
CASSALAGVEQYF